Shown below are 8 T cell receptor beta chains from a single sample sequenced in a study of T-cell reconstitution after alpha-beta-depleted transplantation in children. Unique molecular identifiers were used to barcode this TCRbeta library. TCRdb processed the PCR reads anew with MiXCR; each CDR3 protein has one entry. The sample includes some 640,000 distinct CDR3 sequences, about 15% of them seen just once. The sequencing used PBMCs from the stem cell graft donor, collected from the stem cell graft. Every receptor here comes from a human donor who donated a stem cell graft to a child with acute myeloid leukemia.

This clonotype was picked up many times. The J gene is TRBJ2-5, the V gene TRBV20-1, with D perhaps being TRBD1 or TRBD2 (6 bases each). Germline CDR1 reads DFQATT; CDR2 reads SNEGSKA (reference sequence). This CDR3 has 14 amino acids. Trimming cost V 7 bases and J 4 bases, with 19 bases left between them. The chain's CDR3 is CSERGPGAGETQYF. CDR3 bases: TGCAGTGAGAGAGGACCGGGGGCAGGAGAGACCCAGTACTTC.

The genes are TRBV4-3 and TRBJ2-1, with 8 bases fitting TRBD1. This CDR3 is built from 16 residues. Germline lookup yields CDR1 LGHNA and CDR2 YSLEER. V lost 0 bases to trimming and J lost 7 bases; unmatched junction nucleotides: 8. CDR3 DNA: TGCGCCAGCAGCCAAGATCGGGCAGGGGGCTGGAATGAGCAGTTCTTC. Translating gives CASSQDRAGGWNEQFF.

V and J are TRBV7-9 and TRBJ2-1, with 11 bases identical to TRBD1. Germline loops: CDR1 SEHNR, CDR2 FQNEAQ (reference sequence). This CDR3 is 15 amino acids long. V dropped 4 bases and J dropped 8; count of bases not matched to a gene: 7. This CDR3 reads CASSSGTGGKDEQFF. Here the CDR3 DNA reads TGTGCCAGCAGCTCGGGGACAGGGGGGAAGGATGAGCAGTTCTTC.

The chain employs TRBV4-3 and TRBJ2-5, with a possible D match to TRBD2 (5 bases). The CDR3 spans 16 residues. From germline, CDR1 is LGHNA and CDR2 YSLEER. V was pared by 3 bases and J by 4 bases, with 18 bases between. In nucleotides, the CDR3 is TGCGCCAGCAGCCAGGCAATAGGGTTCGAGGGAGAGACCCAGTACTTC. Amino acids: CASSQAIGFEGETQYF.

This clonotype has ten or more counts. V is TRBV20-1 and J is TRBJ2-3; 7 bases map to TRBD1. CDR1 DFQATT and CDR2 SNEGSKA come from the germline V gene (reference sequence). V lost 1 base to trimming and J lost 3 bases; unmatched junction nucleotides: 7. The CDR3 has 15 amino acids. This chain's CDR3 is CSARGWRQGTDTQYF. The CDR3 DNA follows: TGCAGTGCTAGAGGTTGGAGACAGGGAACAGATACGCAGTATTTT.

This clonotype has a count of ten or more. The chain recombines TRBV6-6 with TRBJ2-5, with 7 bases aligning to TRBD1. Germline-derived CDR1 and CDR2 are MNHNY and SVGAGI (reference sequence). The CDR3 extends over 12 amino acids. V lost 8 bases to trimming and J lost 3 bases; unmatched junction nucleotides: 3. The CDR3 DNA sequence: TGTGCCAGCTACGGGACAGAAGAGACCCAGTACTTC. It translates to CASYGTEETQYF.

The rearrangement joins TRBV20-1 to TRBJ1-1; the match to TRBD1 covers 7 bases. V was clipped by 2 bases and J by 1 base; unmatched bases: 4. In germline, CDR1 is DFQATT, CDR2 SNEGSKA (reference sequence). The CDR3 extends over 14 amino acids. The CDR3 protein is CSARPGQTNTEAFF. CDR3 coding DNA: TGCAGTGCTAGACCGGGACAGACGAACACTGAAGCTTTCTTT.

This clonotype showed up many times. The V gene is TRBV5-1, the J gene TRBJ2-1; possibly TRBD1 or TRBD2 for D (6 bases each). The CDR3 has 14 residues. CDR1 SGHRS and CDR2 YFSETQ come from the germline V gene. Trimming cost V 5 bases and J 4 bases, with 13 bases left between them. In nucleotides, the CDR3 is TGCGCCAGCAGGAGGGGGGACCAATACAATGAGCAGTTCTTC. Protein sequence: CASRRGDQYNEQFF.